Given below is one T cell receptor beta chain in context. What it recognizes is unknown. The data are from a study of Ad26.COV2.S vaccination and SARS-CoV-2 variants. Indicated treatment: roughly 19 received Ad26.COV2.S at low or high dose, single or two shots; about 5 received placebo; per-sample allocation not given. Collection of samples fell on day 63 after the first vaccine or placebo injection. The protocol was immunoSEQ multiplex PCR, while the TCRdb copy is restricted to in-frame clones and leaves out a portion. Of roughly 450,000 clones listed, around 90% are singletons. Study-wide points: Individuals receiving vaccine had higher spike-specific TCR breadth than placebo recipients did.

The ends lost 0 bases at V and 8 bases at J; junction bases unmatched: 15. This CDR3 has 18 amino acids. The V gene's germline CDR1 is LGHNA and CDR2 YSLEER. The specimen comprised peripheral blood, sampled in a trial of Ad26.COV2.S vaccine versus placebo. This chain connects TRBV4-3 to TRBJ2-1; 8 bases map to TRBD2. This clonotype was obtained from a person aged 18-65 years who received the Ad26.COV2.S COVID-19 vaccine or a placebo. In DNA form, the CDR3 reads TGCGCCAGCAGCCAAGATACGGGGTGGAGCGGGAGTGGCGATGAGCAGTTCTTC. Protein product: CASSQDTGWSGSGDEQFF.